What follows are 2 T cell receptor beta chains derived from one specimen sequenced in a study of blood T cell repertoires in COVID-19. Generated by immunoSEQ multiplex PCR, the TCRdb table keeps only in-frame clones and is missing some. The table records 85,000 to 120,000 clones, about four fifths of them present only once. The specimen was peripheral blood. The receptors originated from a human donor in a cohort sampled during active COVID-19.

The chain has TRBV2 and TRBJ2-1; tentative D call: TRBD2 (6 bases). V was cut by 4 bases and J by 8 bases, with 15 bases left in between. Germline CDR1 SNHLY, CDR2 FYNNEI. There are 14 residues in the CDR3. CDR3 sequence: CASSGHSGIDEQFF. The CDR3 nucleotides are TGTGCCAGCAGTGGACATAGCGGAATCGATGAGCAGTTCTTC.

The rearrangement uses TRBV14 and TRBJ1-2; TRBD1 matches at 7 bases. This CDR3 spans 15 amino acids. V lost 1 base, J lost 4 bases, and 6 bases stayed unmatched. The germline V gene encodes CDR1 SGHDN and CDR2 FVKESK. CDR3 sequence (DNA): TGTGCCAGCAGCCAAGGACAGGGCGGGATCTATGGCTACACCTTC. Its translation is CASSQGQGGIYGYTF.